The 29 T cell receptor beta chains below were found in one sample sequenced in a study of T cell clonality in common variable immunodeficiency. Study results and limitations: Common variable immunodeficiency TCR beta sequences reportedly had fewer deletions and N-nucleotide insertions.

Sequencing was performed with immunoSEQ multiplex PCR; in TCRdb, only in-frame clones are kept and a portion is missing. The sample includes fewer than 35,000 clones, none of them occurring once. These receptors have no known antigen. What was sequenced was peripheral blood mononuclear cells. These receptors all come from a human donor with common variable immunodeficiency.

In the case of this clone: The read ends 3 residues shy of where the CDR3 ends; the end is completed using the germline J gene. V and J are TRBV30 and TRBJ1-1, with D possibly TRBD1 on 5 matching bases. CDR3 size: 13 residues. Deletions cut 5 bases from V and 3 bases from J, with 13 bases between. Germline CDR1 reads GTSNPN; CDR2 reads SVGIG (reference sequence). CDR3 DNA, as far as it was read: TGTGCCTGGGGGGCCTCCCCGGACACTGAA. It encodes CAWGASPDTE. The complete CDR3 reads CAWGASPDTEAFF.

To note about this clone: The CDR3 end is not reached by the read, which stops 3 residues before it; the germline J gene fills it in. The chain has TRBV30 and TRBJ1-6, with a tentative D call TRBD1 (5 bases). Trimming stripped 0 bases from V and 7 bases from J, with 13 bases between. The germline gives CDR1 GTSNPN, CDR2 SVGIG (reference sequence). This CDR3 has 15 residues. The CDR3: CAWSVMGPENSPLHF. Incomplete CDR3 DNA: TGTGCCTGGAGTGTTATGGGGCCCGAGAATTCACCC.

This clone came up a few times. Read coverage stops 3 residues before the CDR3 terminus; the germline J gene supplies the remainder. The V and J genes are TRBV2 and TRBJ1-5, with TRBD1 matching over 9 bases. CDR3 length equals 13 residues. J was trimmed by 7 bases and V by 8 bases; bases with no gene match: 6. The germline gives CDR1 SNHLY, CDR2 FYNNEI. The CDR3 spells CASGKDRGQPQHF. CDR3 bases read: TGTGCCAGCGGAAAGGACAGGGGACAGCCC.

CDR3 bases read: TGTGCCAGCAGCCTCAGGGGGCCCCGCGAG. This encodes CASSLRGPRE. The full CDR3 reads CASSLRGPREQYF. The chain carries TRBV13 and TRBJ2-7; 8 bases agree with TRBD1. The missing CDR3 end, 3 residues past where the read stops, is filled in from the germline J gene. This CDR3 comprises 13 residues. The germline gives CDR1 PRHDT, CDR2 FYEKMQ (reference sequence). V shed 5 bases and J 6 bases; nucleotides not matched to a gene: 6.

About this clone itself: The read stops 3 residues short of the end of the CDR3; the missing end is completed from the germline J gene. The V and J genes are TRBV18 and TRBJ1-1, with unresolved D. CDR1 is KGHSH, CDR2 LQKENI, per germline. Trimming cost V 0 bases and J 4 bases, with 12 bases left between them. The length of the CDR3 is 15 residues. The CDR3: CASSPPSAEGTEAFF. CDR3 DNA (partial): TGTGCCAGCTCACCACCGTCAGCAGAGGGCACTGAA.

This clone was seen many times. Read sequence stops 3 residues before the CDR3 end, and the germline J gene provides the missing end. The genes are TRBV30 and TRBJ1-2; a possible D gene is TRBD1 (5 bases). Trimming cost V 7 bases and J 7 bases, with 19 bases left between them. The germline CDR1 and CDR2 sequences are GTSNPN and SVGIG (reference sequence). The CDR3 loop spans 13 amino acids. CDR3 amino acids: CAFREFGISGYTF. Incomplete CDR3 DNA: TGTGCCTTCAGGGAGTTTGGGATCAGTGGC.

The sample holds many counts of this clone. The DNA ends 3 residues before the CDR3 does, and the rest of the CDR3 is filled in from the germline J gene. This chain joins TRBV18 and TRBJ2-5, with 9 bases fitting TRBD1. The length of the CDR3 is 14 residues. Germline CDR1 and CDR2: KGHSH and LQKENI. V gave up 5 bases and J gave up 5 bases; unmatched junction bases: 6. The CDR3 DNA, read in part, is TGTGCCAGCTCAATCCGGGACAGGGAGGAGACC. Translated, it gives CASSIRDREET. In full, the CDR3 is CASSIRDREETQYF.

There are a few counts of this clone. The read ends 3 residues shy of where the CDR3 ends; the end is completed using the germline J gene. J is TRBJ2-1 and V is TRBV2; no definite D call. CDR1 SNHLY and CDR2 FYNNEI come from the germline V gene. This CDR3 is built from 14 residues. Trimming removed 6 bases from V and 0 bases from J, with 9 bases in between. The CDR3 spells CASRSSSSYNEQFF. The part of the CDR3 DNA that was read is TGTGCCAGCAGATCGAGTAGCTCCTACAATGAG.

The sample holds many counts of this clone. The read ends 3 residues shy of where the CDR3 ends; the end is completed using the germline J gene. V is TRBV5-1 and J is TRBJ1-2, with 7 positions matching TRBD1. Trimming cost V 4 bases and J 4 bases; bases outside gene matches: 13. In germline, CDR1 is SGHRS, CDR2 YFSETQ. The CDR3 contains 16 residues. The CDR3 here is CASSLEKGQIPYGYTF. The CDR3 bases that were read are TGCGCCAGCAGCCTGGAAAAGGGACAGATTCCCTATGGC. Full variable domain (missing parts from reference TRBV5-1 and TRBJ1-2): KAGVTQTPRYLIKTRGQQVTLSCSPISGHRSVSWYQQTPGQGLQFLFEYFSETQRNKGNFPGRFSGRQFSNSRSEMNVSTLELGDSALYLCASSLEKGQIPYGYTFGSGTRLTVV.

This clone was detected many times. The CDR3 goes on 3 residues after the read ends, and that part is filled in from the germline J gene. This chain links TRBV18 with TRBJ2-7, with D perhaps matching TRBD2 (7 bases). The CDR3 is 14 residues long. Germline CDR1 reads KGHSH; CDR2 reads LQKENI. V lost 8 bases and J lost 3, with 17 bases in between. CDR3 in amino acids: CASDRRGPLYEQYF. Partial CDR3 DNA: TGTGCCAGCGATCGGCGGGGGCCCCTCTACGAG.

This clone was seen only a few times. From the germline J gene comes the end of the CDR3, since the read stops 3 residues before it. This sequence joins TRBV2 and TRBJ1-6, with 8 bases identical to TRBD1. CDR3 length: 15 residues. The germline V gene encodes CDR1 SNHLY and CDR2 FYNNEI. With V trimmed by 4 bases and J by 4 bases, 3 bases remained unmatched. CDR3 in amino acids: CASSGGQGYNSPLHF. The sequenced part of the CDR3 DNA is TGTGCCAGCAGTGGAGGACAGGGTTATAATTCACCC.

Turning to this clone: The missing CDR3 end, 3 residues past where the read stops, is filled in from the germline J gene. V gene TRBV10-2 combines with J gene TRBJ1-1; TRBD1 agrees at 11 bases. V shed 8 bases, J shed 5 bases, and the junction held 13 bases outside the gene matches. Germline V gives CDR1 WSHSY, CDR2 SAAADI. The CDR3 sequence is 16 residues long. The sequenced part of the CDR3 DNA is TGCGCCAGCCTCTTAGACAAGGGGACAGGGGGAACTGAA. It codes for CASLLDKGTGGTE. Given in full, the CDR3 is CASLLDKGTGGTEAFF.

This clone has at least ten counts. The CDR3 end falls 3 residues outside the read, so it is completed with the germline J gene. This sequence joins TRBV12-3 or TRBV12-4 and TRBJ2-4; maybe TRBD2 (7 bases). This CDR3 contains 13 residues. The part of the CDR3 DNA that was read is TGTGCCAGCAGTTTAGCGGGGGGGCCTGAT. Translated, it gives CASSLAGGPD. The CDR3, in full, reads CASSLAGGPDQYF.

On this clone itself: Read sequence stops 3 residues before the CDR3 end, and the germline J gene provides the missing end. V gene TRBV30 combines with J gene TRBJ2-5; D remains ambiguous. From germline, CDR1 is GTSNPN and CDR2 SVGIG (reference sequence). There are 12 residues in the CDR3. Trimming took 5 bases from V and 5 from J, leaving 12 bases between them. CDR3: CAWLALSETQYF. The sequenced CDR3 bases are TGTGCCTGGTTAGCCTTATCGGAGACC.

This clone appeared a few times. The CDR3 DNA, read in part, is TGTGCCAGCTCACCTACTACCGGGACAGGGGATTCCGGGGAG. Translating it yields CASSPTTGTGDSGE. The full CDR3 reads CASSPTTGTGDSGELFF. The V and J genes are TRBV18 and TRBJ2-2, with TRBD1 matching over 10 bases. The sequence runs out 3 residues before the end of the CDR3; the remainder is reconstructed from the germline J gene. Germline V gives CDR1 KGHSH, CDR2 LQKENI. CDR3 length: 17 residues. V lost 3 bases, J lost 6 bases, and 10 bases stayed unmatched.

This clone was observed many times. The read halts 3 residues ahead of the CDR3 end, with the missing end drawn from the germline J gene. The J gene is TRBJ1-2, the V gene TRBV5-1; 7 bases fit TRBD1. Germline V CDR1 and CDR2: SGHRS, YFSETQ. The CDR3 consists of 13 residues. Unmatched junction bases numbered 5, after V lost 4 bases and J lost 5 bases. CDR3 sequence: CASSRDREYGYTF. The part of the CDR3 DNA that was read is TGCGCCAGCAGCCGTGACAGGGAATATGGC.

Here the CDR3 reads CASSLLIHTDEAFF. The sequenced part of the CDR3 DNA is TGTGCCAGCAGCTTATTAATCCACACAGATGAA. This chain links TRBV11-2 with TRBJ1-1; D ambiguous. The read stops 3 residues short of the end of the CDR3; the missing end is completed from the germline J gene. CDR3 size: 14 residues. CDR1 is SGHAT, CDR2 FQNNGV, per germline. V was pared by 2 bases and J by 7 bases, with 14 bases between.

A remark on this clone: The read halts 3 residues ahead of the CDR3 end, with the missing end drawn from the germline J gene. The gene calls are TRBV7-3 and TRBJ2-1, with 8 bases aligning to TRBD2. With V trimmed by 5 bases and J by 0 bases, 6 bases remained unmatched. Germline V gene sequence: CDR1 SGHTA, CDR2 FQGTGA. The CDR3 consists of 16 residues. The CDR3 DNA, read in part, is TGTGCCAGCAGCCCCGGCGGGGGGAGCTCCTACAATGAG. Protein sequence: CASSPGGGSSYNE. In full, the CDR3 reads CASSPGGGSSYNEQFF.

As to this clone: The missing CDR3 end, 3 residues past where the read stops, is filled in from the germline J gene. This chain connects TRBV5-6 to TRBJ1-2; D possibly corresponds to TRBD1 (6 bases). Germline V gene sequence: CDR1 SGHDT, CDR2 YYEEEE. Between the trimmed V and J ends, which lost 0 bases and 4 bases, there was a span of 7 bases. The CDR3 covers 13 residues. The CDR3 here is CASSLGGPYGYTF. Partial CDR3 DNA: TGTGCCAGCAGCTTGGGGGGGCCCTATGGC.

This clone was seen more than once but under ten times. The read comes to an end 3 residues before the CDR3 does, leaving the germline J gene to fill in the end. The chain couples TRBV7-9 to TRBJ2-5; D is ambiguous. Germline-derived CDR1 and CDR2 are SEHNR and FQNEAQ (reference sequence). The CDR3 sequence is 12 residues long. Deletions cut 7 bases from V and 0 bases from J, with 6 bases between. The DNA read from the CDR3 is TGTGCCAGCAATATTAACCAAGAGACC. This sequence encodes CASNINQET. The full CDR3 is CASNINQETQYF. The variable domain in full, completed from reference TRBV7-9 and TRBJ2-5, reads DTGVSQNPRHKITKRGQNVTFRCDPISEHNRLYWYRQTLGQGPEFLTYFQNEAQLEKSRLLSDRFSAERPKGSFSTLEIQRTEQGDSAMYLCASNINQETQYFGPGTRLLVL.

This clone was detected many times. The read finishes 3 residues shy of the CDR3 end, and the germline J gene is used to complete it. V gene TRBV7-2 combines with J gene TRBJ2-1; D is uncertain. The CDR3 is 15 amino acids. V dropped 2 bases and J dropped 8 bases, with 16 bases sitting between them. Germline CDR1 reads SGHTA; CDR2 reads FQGNSA. This CDR3 reads CASSLNSIVLDEQFF. The CDR3 DNA, read in part, is TGTGCCAGCAGCTTAAACAGCATTGTCCTTGATGAG. Complete variable domain (other parts from reference TRBV7-2 and TRBJ2-1): GAGVSQSPSNKVTEKGKDVELRCDPISGHTALYWYRQSLGQGLEFLIYFQGNSAPDKSGLPSDRFSAERTGGSVSTLTIQRTQQEDSAVYLCASSLNSIVLDEQFFGPGTRLTVL.

The table lists this clone with a few counts. The CDR3 end is not reached by the read, which stops 3 residues before it; the germline J gene fills it in. The chain recombines TRBV2 with TRBJ1-1; D may be TRBD1 (6 bases). The CDR3 contains 14 residues. The V and J ends lost 8 bases and 3 bases respectively, with 16 bases between them. Germline CDR1 SNHLY, CDR2 FYNNEI. CDR3 DNA, as far as it was read: TGTGCCAGCTGCGCTACAGGGATGTACACTGAA. Its protein is CASCATGMYTE. In full, the CDR3 is CASCATGMYTEAFF.

In the case of this clone: The read gets to within 3 residues of the CDR3 end, and the germline J gene fills in the rest. V is TRBV5-1 and J is TRBJ2-2; maybe TRBD1 (7 bases). V was cut by 0 bases and J by 8 bases, with 14 bases left in between. Germline loops: CDR1 SGHRS, CDR2 YFSETQ. This CDR3 has 15 residues. CDR3 residues: CASSLEEGAEGELFF. The part of the CDR3 DNA that was read is TGCGCCAGCAGCTTGGAGGAGGGGGCGGAAGGGGAG.

Remarks on this clone: The sequence runs out 3 residues before the end of the CDR3; the remainder is reconstructed from the germline J gene. Other DNA sequences in the same sample also yield this CDR3. V usage is TRBV19 and J usage is TRBJ1-6; TRBD1 matches 8 bases. Germline CDR1 and CDR2: LNHDA and SQIVND (reference sequence). After removal of 4 bases from V and 9 bases from J, the junction contained 8 bases not matched to a gene. The CDR3 runs to 15 residues. CDR3 bases read: TGTGCCAGTAGTACGCAGGGGGCTAAGGGTTCACCC. It specifies CASSTQGAKGSP. The whole CDR3 protein reads CASSTQGAKGSPLHF.

Comment on this clone: The read halts 3 residues ahead of the CDR3 end, with the missing end drawn from the germline J gene. The chain combines TRBV7-3 with TRBJ2-1, with TRBD1 matching over 7 bases. J was trimmed by 7 bases and V by 2 bases; bases with no gene match: 14. Germline V CDR1 and CDR2: SGHTA, FQGTGA. The CDR3 covers 17 residues. Partial CDR3 DNA: TGTGCCAGCAGCTTAGAGGATAGGTTGGCAGGGGGAAATGAG. Translated: CASSLEDRLAGGNE. The full CDR3 protein is CASSLEDRLAGGNEQFF.

To note about this clone: From the germline J gene comes the end of the CDR3, since the read stops 3 residues before it. This sequence joins TRBV7-2 and TRBJ1-1; D unresolved. This CDR3 has 14 amino acids. V lost 3 bases and J lost 0, with 8 bases in between. Germline V lookup: CDR1 SGHTA, CDR2 FQGNSA. The sequenced part of the CDR3 DNA is TGTGCCAGCAGCTTCTTCAGGCTGAACACTGAA. Protein: CASSFFRLNTE. The whole CDR3 is CASSFFRLNTEAFF. The whole variable domain, remainder taken from reference TRBV7-2 and TRBJ1-1, is GAGVSQSPSNKVTEKGKDVELRCDPISGHTALYWYRQSLGQGLEFLIYFQGNSAPDKSGLPSDRFSAERTGGSVSTLTIQRTQQEDSAVYLCASSFFRLNTEAFFGQGTRLTVV.

Concerning this clone: The CDR3 is cut off 3 residues early in the read; its end comes from the germline J gene. The chain couples TRBV19 to TRBJ1-2, with unresolved D. This CDR3 spans 11 amino acids. Trimming left V 8 bases short and J 4 bases short, with 8 bases between. In germline, CDR1 is LNHDA, CDR2 SQIVND (reference sequence). Here the CDR3 reads CASQIGYGYTF. The CDR3 bases that were read are TGTGCCAGTCAGATTGGCTATGGC. Together with reference TRBV19 and TRBJ1-2, the CDR3 gives the full variable domain: DGGITQSPKYLFRKEGQNVTLSCEQNLNHDAMYWYRQDPGQGLRLIYYSQIVNDFQKGDIAEGYSVSREKKESFPLTVTSAQKNPTAFYLCASQIGYGYTFGSGTRLTVV.

This clone was seen more than once but under ten times. The read finishes 3 residues shy of the CDR3 end, and the germline J gene is used to complete it. This rearrangement joins TRBV7-8 to TRBJ2-7; 7 nucleotides match TRBD1. CDR3 length: 15 amino acids. CDR1 SGHVS and CDR2 FQNEAQ come from the germline V gene. Losses at the gene ends were 5 bases for V and 0 bases for J; bases not matched to a gene: 7. The CDR3 bases that were read are TGTGCCAGCAGCAAATACAGGGGTAACTCCTACGAG. This encodes CASSKYRGNSYE. The CDR3 as a whole reads CASSKYRGNSYEQYF.

This clone has more than one count but fewer than ten. The read ends 3 residues shy of where the CDR3 ends; the end is completed using the germline J gene. J is TRBJ1-2 and V is TRBV19; TRBD1 might be the D (5 bases). In germline, CDR1 is LNHDA, CDR2 SQIVND (reference sequence). The length of the CDR3 is 16 residues. Deletions cut 5 bases from V and 6 bases from J, with 22 bases between. Incomplete CDR3 DNA: TGTGCCAGTAGTCCACTCCCCCAGGGCCGTTGGGATGGC. Translated, it gives CASSPLPQGRWDG. The CDR3 as a whole reads CASSPLPQGRWDGYTF. Based on the CDR3 plus reference TRBV19 and TRBJ1-2, the full variable domain is DGGITQSPKYLFRKEGQNVTLSCEQNLNHDAMYWYRQDPGQGLRLIYYSQIVNDFQKGDIAEGYSVSREKKESFPLTVTSAQKNPTAFYLCASSPLPQGRWDGYTFGSGTRLTVV.